This TCR beta chain is from a study of cytomegalovirus exposure and HLA in healthy donors. CDR3 size: 18 residues. The germline CDR1 and CDR2 sequences are MDHEN and SYDVKM. Trimming removed 5 bases from V and 7 bases from J; junction bases left unmatched: 20. A multiplex PCR was run with 60 Vbeta primers and 13 Jbeta primers. The protocol was immunoSEQ multiplex PCR, while the TCRdb copy is restricted to in-frame clones and leaves out a portion. The table has some 130,000 clones, around 73% seen once. The study, taken as a whole, reports: In vitro testing confirmed a few CMV-associated chains as specific for CMV antigens. Earlier findings revealed that most TCR beta V segments proved productive either about 90% or about 30% of the time. V- and J-gene trimming of TCR beta was linked (in a later analysis) to a missense DCLRE1C variant.

Details on this clone: The antigen remains unidentified.

The sequence was collected from a female donor in good health and CMV-seronegative. The sequenced material came from PBMCs. The gene calls are TRBV28 and TRBJ1-2; 9 bases agree with TRBD1. The CDR3 DNA reads as TGTGCCAGCAGTCTCCTCGGGGGGACAGGGCCCAACTTGATTGGCTACACCTTC. Translating gives CASSLLGGTGPNLIGYTF.